This T cell receptor (beta chain) was documented in a study of blood T cells in healthy people across ages. Using a J-beta primer mix together with a sample-barcoded 5' primer, a second PCR was run for roughly 7 to 12 cycles. Via MiXCR, TCRdb re-called the 5' RACE reads, giving one row per CDR3 protein. The sample lists about 800,000 distinct CDR3 sequences; more than 45% were seen once. The sequence was collected from a man aged 25-45 years in good health. Sequencing input: blood.

CDR3 residues: CASSHAPQETQYF. The CDR3 DNA is TGTGCCAGCAGCCACGCCCCGCAAGAGACCCAGTACTTC. The J gene is TRBJ2-5, the V gene TRBV3-1; D not resolved. The CDR3 runs 13 residues. In germline, CDR1 is LGHDT, CDR2 YNNKEL (reference sequence). The V gene lost 3 bases and the J gene lost 2 bases, with 7 bases spanning the gap.